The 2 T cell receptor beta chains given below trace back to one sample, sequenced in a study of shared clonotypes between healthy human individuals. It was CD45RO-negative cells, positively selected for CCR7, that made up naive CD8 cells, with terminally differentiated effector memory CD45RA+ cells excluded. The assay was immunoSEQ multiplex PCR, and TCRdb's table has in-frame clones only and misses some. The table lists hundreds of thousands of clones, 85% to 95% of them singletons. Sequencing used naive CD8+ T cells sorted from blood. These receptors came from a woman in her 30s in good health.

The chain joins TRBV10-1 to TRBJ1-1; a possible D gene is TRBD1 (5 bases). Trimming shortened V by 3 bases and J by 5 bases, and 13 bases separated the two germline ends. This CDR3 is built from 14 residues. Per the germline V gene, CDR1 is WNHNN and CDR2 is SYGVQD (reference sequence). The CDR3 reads CASSDGGRWTEAFF. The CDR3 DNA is TGCGCCAGCAGTGACGGGGGGAGGTGGACTGAAGCTTTCTTT.

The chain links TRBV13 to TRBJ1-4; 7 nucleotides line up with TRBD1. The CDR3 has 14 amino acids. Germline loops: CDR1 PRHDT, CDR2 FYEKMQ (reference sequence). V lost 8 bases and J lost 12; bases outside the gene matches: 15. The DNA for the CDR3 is TGTGCCAGCCGAATCGCAGGGGGGAAGGGGGAACTGTTTTTT. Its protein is CASRIAGGKGELFF. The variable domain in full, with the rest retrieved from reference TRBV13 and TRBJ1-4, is AAGVIQSPRHLIKEKRETATLKCYPIPRHDTVYWYQQGPGQDPQFLISFYEKMQSDKGSIPDRFSAQQFSDYHSELNMSSLELGDSALYFCASRIAGGKGELFFGSGTQLSVL.